Listed here are 11 T cell receptor beta chains from one sample, sequenced in a study of read filtering for tumor transcriptome and immune sequencing. Molecular barcoded adaptors covering alpha/delta and beta/gamma chains were used on roughly 370 ng RNA. TCRdb called the reads again in MiXCR, with one record for every CDR3 protein. The table has 37,000 or so distinct CDR3 sequences, around 15% seen once. The sequencing input was a population of CD138-negative cells sorted from bone marrow. These receptors were taken from a donor aged 40 or older with multiple myeloma.

At least ten counts were recorded for this clonotype. V and J are TRBV7-8 and TRBJ2-7; D gene uncertain. The CDR3 is 14 amino acids. The V and J ends lost 5 bases and 5 bases respectively, with 16 bases between them. The germline V gene has CDR1 SGHVS and CDR2 FQNEAQ. This CDR3 is CASSPFLEVDEQYF. DNA of the CDR3: TGTGCCAGCAGCCCCTTTCTAGAAGTCGACGAGCAGTACTTC.

Worth noting for this clonotype: It is likely a read error, because the conserved phenylalanine at the end of the CDR3 is missing. This chain joins TRBV20-1 and TRBJ1-1; no clear D gene. Trimming removed 8 bases from V and 3 bases from J, with 16 bases in between. The CDR3 totals 13 residues. CDR1 is DFQATT, CDR2 SNEGSKA, per germline (reference sequence). The CDR3 loop reads CSSSGQADTEAFV. Here the CDR3 DNA reads TGCAGTTCCTCGGGTCAGGCGGACACTGAAGCTTTCGTT.

This clonotype is medium-sized (0.01 to 0.1%). The gene calls are TRBV28 and TRBJ1-6, with D unclear. The germline CDR1 and CDR2 sequences are MDHEN and SYDVKM. Trimming shortened V by 8 bases and J by 9 bases, and 11 bases separated the two germline ends. CDR3 length: 12 amino acids. In nucleotides, the CDR3 is TGTGCCAGCCGTGAGCCGTTTTCACCCCTCCACTTT. It specifies CASREPFSPLHF. The full variable domain, with the rest looked up from reference TRBV28 and TRBJ1-6, is DVKVTQSSRYLVKRTGEKVFLECVQDMDHENMFWYRQDPGLGLRLIYFSYDVKMKEKGDIPEGYSVSREKKERFSLILESASTNQTSMYLCASREPFSPLHFGNGTRLTVT.

This clonotype has at least ten counts. The chain is built from TRBV19 and TRBJ2-5, with 7 bases that match TRBD1. The germline V gene encodes CDR1 LNHDA and CDR2 SQIVND (reference sequence). The CDR3 has 14 residues. Losses at the gene ends were 2 bases for V and 2 bases for J; bases not matched to a gene: 2. CDR3 in amino acids: CASSIRGQQETQYF. The CDR3 bases are TGTGCCAGTAGTATAAGGGGACAGCAAGAGACCCAGTACTTC. Based on the CDR3 plus reference TRBV19 and TRBJ2-5, the full variable domain is DGGITQSPKYLFRKEGQNVTLSCEQNLNHDAMYWYRQDPGQGLRLIYYSQIVNDFQKGDIAEGYSVSREKKESFPLTVTSAQKNPTAFYLCASSIRGQQETQYFGPGTRLLVL.

This clonotype was observed many times. The chain couples TRBV5-1 to TRBJ2-1; perhaps TRBD2 as D (5 bases). V gave up 5 bases and J gave up 1 base, with 13 bases separating them. There are 15 residues in the CDR3. Germline V gene data show CDR1 as SGHRS and CDR2 as YFSETQ. The CDR3 region has the DNA TGCGCCAGCAGTATGACTGGAGGATCCTACAATGAGCAGTTCTTC. As protein: CASSMTGGSYNEQFF.

This clonotype occurred a few times. The rearrangement uses TRBV4-2 and TRBJ2-4, with D perhaps matching TRBD2 (5 bases). The V end lost 4 bases, the J end lost 9 bases, and 25 bases lay between the germline ends. CDR1 and CDR2 (germline): LGHNA, YNFKEQ. There are 17 residues in the CDR3. The CDR3 reads CASSPIKTIRGKGIQYF. In DNA, the CDR3 is TGTGCCAGCAGCCCGATAAAAACTATTAGAGGGAAGGGCATTCAGTACTTC.

This clonotype was counted at least ten times. V and J are TRBV18 and TRBJ2-1; D is unresolved. The CDR3 length is 14 residues. The germline V and J ends were trimmed by 6 bases and 7 bases, with 16 bases remaining between them. Germline CDR1 KGHSH, CDR2 LQKENI. The CDR3 region has the DNA TGTGCCAGCTCCCTCCCCGGGTCCAAGAATGAGCAGTTCTTC. This sequence encodes CASSLPGSKNEQFF. Based on the CDR3 plus reference TRBV18 and TRBJ2-1, the full variable domain is NAGVMQNPRHLVRRRGQEARLRCSPMKGHSHVYWYRQLPEEGLKFMVYLQKENIIDESGMPKERFSAEFPKEGPSILRIQQVVRGDSAAYFCASSLPGSKNEQFFGPGTRLTVL.

There are a few counts of this clonotype. The chain uses TRBV27 and TRBJ2-5; D ambiguous. The germline V and J ends were trimmed by 6 bases and 7 bases, with 18 bases remaining between them. The CDR3 has 14 residues. Germline CDR1 MNHEY, CDR2 SMNVEV (reference sequence). CDR3 coding DNA: TGTGCCAGCAGCCCGGCCAAACTTTTTGGGACCCAGTACTTC. This translates into CASSPAKLFGTQYF.

This clonotype has a count of ten or more. This rearrangement joins TRBV11-1 to TRBJ2-2, with D perhaps TRBD2 (6 bases). Per the germline V gene, CDR1 is SGHAT and CDR2 is FQDESV (reference sequence). V was trimmed by 5 bases and J by 6 bases, leaving 22 bases between them. The CDR3 is made up of 17 amino acids. CDR3 loop: CASSQPHYGGSAGELFF. CDR3 nucleotide sequence: TGTGCCAGCAGCCAGCCACACTACGGGGGATCGGCCGGGGAGCTGTTTTTT.

This clonotype came up a few times. The CDR3 DNA follows: TGTGCCAGCTCACCCGTTGCCGTAAGGAACACTGAAGCTTTCTTT. This sequence encodes CASSPVAVRNTEAFF. The rearrangement joins TRBV18 to TRBJ1-1; no clear D gene. Germline V gene lookup returns CDR1 KGHSH and CDR2 LQKENI. The V gene lost 3 bases and the J gene lost 1 base, with 12 bases spanning the gap. The CDR3 has 15 residues. Full variable domain (rest looked up from reference TRBV18 and TRBJ1-1): NAGVMQNPRHLVRRRGQEARLRCSPMKGHSHVYWYRQLPEEGLKFMVYLQKENIIDESGMPKERFSAEFPKEGPSILRIQQVVRGDSAAYFCASSPVAVRNTEAFFGQGTRLTVV.

The sample holds many counts of this clonotype. The chain recombines TRBV7-8 with TRBJ2-2; D might be TRBD2 (6 bases). Germline assignment: CDR1 SGHVS and CDR2 FQNEAQ. With 1 base removed from V and 6 bases from J, the gap between germline ends came to 12 bases. The CDR3 extends over 15 amino acids. The CDR3 protein is CASSLDVGGPGELFF. CDR3 in DNA: TGTGCCAGCAGCTTAGATGTGGGAGGTCCCGGGGAGCTGTTTTTT.